The sample holds a few counts of the clone carrying this T cell receptor (beta chain). The data were obtained in a study of OX40 agonist ivuxolimab in advanced cancers. Looked up from germline, CDR1 is MNHNS and CDR2 is SASEGT. The ends lost 6 bases at V and 4 bases at J; junction bases unmatched: 4. The CDR3 totals 14 residues. The table came from immunoSEQ multiplex PCR; TCRdb's copy has only in-frame clones and leaves some out. The sample lists 60,000 to 90,000 clones; about nine tenths were seen once. V and J are TRBV6-1 and TRBJ2-5, with 11 bases fitting TRBD1. The sequencing used CD4+ or CD8+ T cells sorted from blood, collected in a trial of the OX40 agonist ivuxolimab. This clonotype originated in an adult with an advanced solid tumor such as melanoma, head and neck, liver or kidney cancer. CDR3 sequence (DNA): TGTGCCAGCAGGACCGGGACAGGGGGAGAGACCCAGTACTTC. It yields the protein CASRTGTGGETQYF.